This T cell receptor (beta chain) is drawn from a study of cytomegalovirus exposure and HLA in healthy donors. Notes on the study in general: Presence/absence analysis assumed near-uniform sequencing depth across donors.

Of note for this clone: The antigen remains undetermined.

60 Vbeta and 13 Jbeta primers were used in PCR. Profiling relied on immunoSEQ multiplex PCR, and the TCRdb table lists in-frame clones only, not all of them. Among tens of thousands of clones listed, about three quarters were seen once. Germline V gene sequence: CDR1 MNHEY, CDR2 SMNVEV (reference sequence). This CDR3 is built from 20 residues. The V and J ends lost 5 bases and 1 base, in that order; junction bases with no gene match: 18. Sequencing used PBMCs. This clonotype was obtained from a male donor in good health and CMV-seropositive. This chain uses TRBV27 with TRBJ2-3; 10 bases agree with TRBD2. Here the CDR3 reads CASSLLGLAGEGRGTDTQYF. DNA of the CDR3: TGTGCCAGCAGTCTCTTAGGGCTAGCGGGAGAAGGAAGGGGCACAGATACGCAGTATTTT.